This T cell receptor beta chain was sequenced for a study of T-cell memory formation after mild COVID-19. Study results and caveats: Clones contracting day 15 to 85 were balanced CD4/CD8; later expanders leaned CD4+. Several responding clones turned up in pre-infection memory, indicating that cross-reactive memory may have taken part.

As regards this clonotype: Its target is unknown.

A 5'RACE reaction primed in the constant segment made cDNA libraries of TCR alpha and TCR beta, and these carried sample barcodes and UMIs. MiXCR was run by TCRdb on the 5' RACE reads, yielding one entry per CDR3 protein. The data hold under 700,000 distinct CDR3 sequences, with about 20% observed a single time. Sequenced: PBMCs or a T cell subset sorted from them (not recorded which). The TCR comes from an adult woman who had mild COVID-19 (a few samples of this study predate the infection). Cell type and time point are not known.

The CDR3 protein is CASTGPSYEQYF. Written as DNA, the CDR3 is TGTGCCAGCACCGGGCCCTCCTACGAGCAGTACTTC. The chain employs TRBV2 and TRBJ2-7; D remains unclear. The CDR3 totals 12 residues. Germline CDR1 SNHLY, CDR2 FYNNEI. V dropped 7 bases and J dropped 0 bases, with 7 bases sitting between them.